The entry that follows covers one TCR beta chain sequence. Antigen specificity is unknown. The sample comes from a study of cytomegalovirus exposure and HLA in healthy donors. Deletions cut 2 bases from V and 4 bases from J, with 18 bases between. The CDR3 extends over 16 amino acids. Germline V gives CDR1 SGHTA, CDR2 FQGTGA. Broader study findings: Across donors, sequencing depth was assumed by presence/absence analyses to be roughly uniform.

PCR amplification relied on 60 Vbeta primers (plus 13 Jbeta primers). Generated by immunoSEQ multiplex PCR, the TCRdb table keeps only in-frame clones and is missing some. The table lists approximately 100,000 clones, roughly 9.4% of them singletons. This sequence originates from a man aged 50 or older in good health and CMV-seropositive. The sample consisted of PBMCs. The chain couples TRBV7-3 to TRBJ2-7; perhaps TRBD2 as D (5 bases). The CDR3 coding sequence is TGTGCCAGCAGCTTACGGGGTGAGTGGTCCCTATACGAGCAGTACTTC. This codes for CASSLRGEWSLYEQYF.